Ten or more counts support the clone carrying this TCR beta chain. Germline V lookup: CDR1 SEHNR, CDR2 FQNEAQ (reference sequence). The length of the CDR3 is 16 residues. Trimming removed 4 bases at V and 4 bases at J, with 19 bases between. Amplified regions were TCR beta CDR3 sequences from RNA transcripts. The HTBI primer set was used in a first-round RT-PCR of the TCR CDR3. TCRdb called the multiplex PCR reads again in MiXCR, with one record for every CDR3 protein. Of about 160,000 distinct CDR3 sequences in the sample, just under 9.5% were seen once. This record belongs to a study of T cells in Graves' hyperthyroidism and ophthalmopathy.

Sample: blood. The source is a young woman with Graves' hyperthyroidism that later progressed to Graves' ophthalmopathy. The chain combines TRBV7-9 with TRBJ1-1; D gene uncertain. CDR3 protein: CASSSERRGLGTEAFF. For the CDR3, the DNA is TGTGCCAGCAGCTCCGAAAGAAGAGGGTTGGGCACTGAAGCTTTCTTT.